The 18 T cell receptor beta chains given below trace back to one sample, sequenced in a study of blood T cell repertoires in COVID-19. Clones were read by immunoSEQ multiplex PCR, and TCRdb kept only the in-frame ones, dropping some. The data hold some 180,000 clones, with more than 70% observed a single time. Sequencing was performed on peripheral blood. Receptors were obtained from a woman of 80 years or more with active or convalescent COVID-19.

The chain recombines TRBV5-1 with TRBJ2-7; 8 nucleotides align to TRBD1. Per the germline V gene, CDR1 is SGHRS and CDR2 is YFSETQ. CDR3 length equals 15 residues. The V segment lost 0 bases and the J segment 1 base; nucleotides outside the gene matches: 3. The chain's CDR3 is CASSLDGQGSYEQYF. In DNA form, the CDR3 reads TGCGCCAGCAGCTTGGATGGACAGGGATCCTACGAGCAGTACTTC.

This clone has just a few counts. The chain is built from TRBV21-1 and TRBJ1-6. TRBV21-1 is a pseudogene. This CDR3 comprises 15 residues. CDR3 nucleotides: TGTGCCAGCAGCAATGAGCCCCCCCATAATTCACCCCTCCACTTT. Its protein product is CASSNEPPHNSPLHF.

The rearrangement links TRBV12-3 or TRBV12-4 to TRBJ1-2; D is possibly TRBD1 (6 bases). CDR3 length: 12 residues. With 7 bases removed from V and 5 bases from J, the gap between germline ends came to 11 bases. Here the CDR3 reads CASTTGSYGYTF. CDR3 coding DNA: TGTGCCAGCACTACAGGGTCTTATGGCTACACCTTC.

This clone was seen a handful of times. The chain has TRBV5-4 and TRBJ1-2, with D possibly TRBD1 on 5 matching bases. The CDR3 has 14 residues. Germline-derived CDR1 and CDR2 are SGHNT and YYREEE (reference sequence). The germline V and J ends were trimmed by 3 bases and 4 bases, with 13 bases remaining between them. CDR3 amino acids: CASSSGTTPYGYTF. In DNA, the CDR3 is TGTGCCAGCAGCTCCGGGACTACCCCCTATGGCTACACCTTC.

The gene calls are TRBV7-8 and TRBJ1-2; D uncertain. V was shortened by 2 bases and J by 2 bases, with 6 bases between the two germline ends. CDR1 SGHVS and CDR2 FQNEAQ come from the germline V gene. This CDR3 region has 13 residues. As DNA, the CDR3 is TGTGCCAGCAGCTTATCTGTAAACTATGGCTACACCTTC. As protein: CASSLSVNYGYTF.

The V call is TRBV28, the J call TRBJ2-3, with D perhaps matching TRBD2 (6 bases). V was cut by 5 bases and J by 2 bases, with 14 bases left in between. The CDR3 totals 15 residues. Germline V lookup: CDR1 MDHEN, CDR2 SYDVKM. The DNA for the CDR3 is TGTGCCAGCAGTGCGGGGCGAGGTTTCACAGATACGCAGTATTTT. This codes for CASSAGRGFTDTQYF.

The rearrangement uses TRBV28 and TRBJ1-1; TRBD1 agrees at 9 bases. Trimming removed 5 bases from V and 5 bases from J; junction bases left unmatched: 6. This CDR3 is built from 14 residues. The germline V gene has CDR1 MDHEN and CDR2 SYDVKM. CDR3 sequence: CASSGRTGVTEAFF. CDR3 nucleotide sequence: TGTGCCAGCAGTGGACGGACAGGGGTTACTGAAGCTTTCTTT. The entire variable domain, with the rest obtained from reference TRBV28 and TRBJ1-1, is as follows: DVKVTQSSRYLVKRTGEKVFLECVQDMDHENMFWYRQDPGLGLRLIYFSYDVKMKEKGDIPEGYSVSREKKERFSLILESASTNQTSMYLCASSGRTGVTEAFFGQGTRLTVV.

This clone has only one observation. V is TRBV10-3 and J is TRBJ2-7; 8 bases line up with TRBD1. The CDR3 extends over 15 amino acids. Germline V gene sequence: CDR1 ENHRY, CDR2 SYGVKD. With 11 bases clipped from V and 4 bases from J, the junction kept 16 bases outside the gene matches. The CDR3 sequence: CASDAGTGGLYEQYF. The CDR3 bases are TGTGCCTCCGATGCAGGTACAGGGGGTCTATACGAGCAGTACTTC.

This chain joins TRBV5-8 and TRBJ1-5; a possible D gene is TRBD1 (5 bases). The V gene lost 4 bases and the J gene lost 7 bases, with 9 bases spanning the gap. CDR1 SGHTS and CDR2 YDEGEE come from the germline V gene. The CDR3 spans 12 residues. The CDR3 bases are TGTGCCAGCAGCCCGGGGGAACAGCCCCAGCATTTT. It encodes CASSPGEQPQHF.

The chain carries TRBV3-1 (or the pseudogene TRBV3-2) and TRBJ1-1, with 7 bases identical to TRBD1. The CDR3 runs to 14 residues. Trimming cost V 5 bases and J 1 base; bases outside gene matches: 4. Germline V gene data show CDR1 as LGHDT and CDR2 as YNNKEL (reference sequence). The CDR3: CASSSTGKNTEAFF. In DNA, the CDR3 is TGTGCCAGCAGCTCGACAGGGAAGAACACTGAAGCTTTCTTT.

The rearrangement joins TRBV27 to TRBJ2-2; TRBD2 matches 10 bases. The V gene end was trimmed by 7 bases and the J gene end by 2 bases; junction bases not matched to a gene: 16. The CDR3 has 19 residues. CDR1 and CDR2 from the germline V gene are MNHEY and SMNVEV (reference sequence). The CDR3, as DNA: TGTGCCAGCAAAGTGAGGCCCAGCGGGGGGGGCGTTAACACCGGGGAGCTGTTTTTT. Translated, it gives CASKVRPSGGGVNTGELFF.

This clone occurred once. The chain employs TRBV2 and TRBJ1-2, with D maybe TRBD1 (5 bases). V was clipped by 7 bases and J by 1 base, with 13 bases between them. Germline V gives CDR1 SNHLY, CDR2 FYNNEI. The CDR3 sequence is 14 residues long. CDR3 DNA: TGTGCCAGCATAAGGGGCAGTTATAACTATGGCTACACCTTC. This translates into CASIRGSYNYGYTF.

The genes are TRBV27 and TRBJ2-5; D may be TRBD1 (5 bases). Trimming took 3 bases from V and 5 from J, leaving 13 bases between them. The CDR3 contains 14 residues. CDR1 and CDR2 from the germline V gene are MNHEY and SMNVEV (reference sequence). This chain's CDR3 is CASSLRQGGETQYF. The CDR3 DNA reads as TGTGCCAGCAGTTTGAGGCAGGGTGGTGAGACCCAGTACTTC.

The chain carries TRBV5-1 and TRBJ1-4; TRBD1 is a possible D gene (6 bases). The CDR3 spans 14 residues. V lost 4 bases and J lost 3, with 10 bases in between. Germline lookup yields CDR1 SGHRS and CDR2 YFSETQ. CDR3 amino acids: CASSEQGPNEKLFF. DNA for the CDR3: TGCGCCAGCAGCGAACAGGGACCTAATGAAAAACTGTTTTTT. Combining the CDR3 with reference TRBV5-1 and TRBJ1-4 gives the whole variable domain KAGVTQTPRYLIKTRGQQVTLSCSPISGHRSVSWYQQTPGQGLQFLFEYFSETQRNKGNFPGRFSGRQFSNSRSEMNVSTLELGDSALYLCASSEQGPNEKLFFGSGTQLSVL.

The J gene is TRBJ2-5, the V gene TRBV19, with D perhaps TRBD1 (5 bases). V shed 6 bases and J shed 4 bases, with 9 bases lying between them. Germline CDR1 LNHDA, CDR2 SQIVND (reference sequence). The CDR3 is 12 residues long. The CDR3: CASSPDRETQYF. CDR3 coding DNA: TGTGCCAGTAGCCCCGACAGAGAGACCCAGTACTTC.

The V gene is TRBV7-2, the J gene TRBJ1-5; no clear D. CDR3 length: 14 residues. Germline CDR1 and CDR2: SGHTA and FQGNSA. V was trimmed by 4 bases and J by 0 bases, leaving 7 bases between them. CDR3 region: CASSSGISNQPQHF. The DNA for the CDR3 is TGTGCCAGCAGCTCCGGGATTAGCAATCAGCCCCAGCATTTT.

V gene TRBV6-2 or TRBV6-3 combines with J gene TRBJ2-5; 8 nucleotides match TRBD1. This CDR3 has 16 amino acids. Germline V lookup: CDR1 MNHEY, CDR2 SVGEGT. V shed 2 bases and J 2 bases; nucleotides not matched to a gene: 7. The CDR3 protein is CASSYRSGGRQETQYF. The CDR3 DNA reads as TGTGCCAGCAGTTACCGGTCAGGGGGCAGGCAAGAGACCCAGTACTTC.

The chain uses TRBV29-1 and TRBJ1-2; weak D call: TRBD1 (5 bases). The germline V gene encodes CDR1 SQVTM and CDR2 ANQGSEA. This CDR3 region has 15 residues. Deletions cut 6 bases from V and 4 bases from J, with 21 bases between. In nucleotides, the CDR3 is TGCAGCGTCAGTATAGGGGCCCATTCAGGCTATGGCTACACCTTC. Translated: CSVSIGAHSGYGYTF. Based on the CDR3 plus reference TRBV29-1 and TRBJ1-2, the full variable domain is SAVISQKPSRDICQRGTSLTIQCQVDSQVTMMFWYRQQPGQSLTLIATANQGSEATYESGFVIDKFPISRPNLTFSTLTVSNMSPEDSSIYLCSVSIGAHSGYGYTFGSGTRLTVV.